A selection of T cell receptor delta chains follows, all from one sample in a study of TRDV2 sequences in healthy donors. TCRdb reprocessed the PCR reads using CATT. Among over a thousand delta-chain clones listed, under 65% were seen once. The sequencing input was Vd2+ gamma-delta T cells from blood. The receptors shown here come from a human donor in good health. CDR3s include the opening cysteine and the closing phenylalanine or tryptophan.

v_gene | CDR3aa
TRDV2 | CACAGVSSGGSPSTDKLIF
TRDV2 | CACDSTGSSSWDTRQMFF
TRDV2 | CACDTLGDTADKLIF
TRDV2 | CACDMLTGGSSSWDTDKLIF
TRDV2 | CACDTITGWGASDTDKLIF
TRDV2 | CACDTVGLGDTAPDKLIF
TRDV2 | CACDPLLDGTLGGYEVGTDKLIF
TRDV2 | CACDTVTSFGEEGNKLIF
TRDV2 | CACNALLGGDKLIF
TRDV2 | CACDAVVGESWDTRQMFF
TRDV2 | CACDTLGVITDKLIF
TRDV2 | CACDTVATGGGSSWDTRQMFF
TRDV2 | CACDRLGDSDKLIF
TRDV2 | CACDGIQAPRGLPTGDTPMYTDKLIF